The 19 T cell receptor beta chains below were found in one sample sequenced in a study of T cells after yellow fever vaccination. MiXCR, run by TCRdb on the 5' RACE reads, gives a single entry per CDR3 protein. The repertoire holds roughly 150,000 distinct CDR3 sequences, 6% to 7.5% seen once, with 2.5% in the top ten. This sample comprised CD4+ T cells sorted from PBMCs, obtained less than 6 days after the first yellow fever vaccination. The receptors here all came from a man aged 18 to 29 who received the YFV17D yellow fever vaccine.

With regard to this clonotype: An end of the junction differs from the germline gene, which may be a read error. This rearrangement joins TRBV12-3 or TRBV12-4 to TRBJ2-3; D is perhaps TRBD2 (5 bases). The CDR3 is made up of 14 amino acids. The CDR3 is CGSSLAQSTDTQYF. The CDR3 coding sequence is TGTGGCAGCAGTTTAGCGCAGAGCACAGATACGCAGTATTTT.

This clonotype was seen ten or more times. The chain is built from TRBV12-3 or TRBV12-4 and TRBJ2-7, with D uncertain. Trimming shortened V by 3 bases and J by 4 bases, and 10 bases separated the two germline ends. This CDR3 region has 13 residues. DNA for the CDR3: TGTGCCAGCAGTTTTGGGTCCCGGTACGAGCAGTACTTC. The encoded protein is CASSFGSRYEQYF.

This clonotype has ten or more counts. The V call is TRBV6-5, the J call TRBJ1-2; D call uncertain. The V end lost 7 bases, the J end lost 8 bases, and 20 bases lay between the germline ends. The germline V gene encodes CDR1 MNHEY and CDR2 SVGAGI. The CDR3 totals 14 residues. The CDR3 DNA reads TGTGCCAGCAAACCAAGCAGAGATTTGAGGGGCTACACCTTC. It encodes CASKPSRDLRGYTF.

The sample holds many counts of this clonotype. This sequence joins TRBV20-1 and TRBJ1-4; unclear D gene. Trimming removed 1 base from V and 8 bases from J, with 14 bases in between. CDR1 and CDR2 from the germline V gene are DFQATT and SNEGSKA (reference sequence). The CDR3 is made up of 14 amino acids. The CDR3 region is CSARAFGFEEKLFF. As DNA, the CDR3 is TGCAGTGCTAGAGCATTCGGGTTCGAGGAAAAACTGTTTTTT.

This clonotype was seen more than once but under ten times. This chain connects TRBV5-1 to TRBJ2-1, with D possibly TRBD1 on 6 matching bases. The CDR3 is made up of 14 amino acids. Germline CDR1 and CDR2: SGHRS and YFSETQ. The V gene lost 3 bases and the J gene lost 1 base, with 8 bases spanning the gap. The CDR3 DNA reads TGCGCCAGCAGCTCCGGACAGTCCTACAATGAGCAGTTCTTC. Protein sequence: CASSSGQSYNEQFF. The variable domain in full, with the rest retrieved from reference TRBV5-1 and TRBJ2-1, is KAGVTQTPRYLIKTRGQQVTLSCSPISGHRSVSWYQQTPGQGLQFLFEYFSETQRNKGNFPGRFSGRQFSNSRSEMNVSTLELGDSALYLCASSSGQSYNEQFFGPGTRLTVL.

This clonotype showed up many times. The rearrangement joins TRBV18 to TRBJ1-1; D is uncertain. From germline, CDR1 is KGHSH and CDR2 LQKENI. CDR3 length: 15 amino acids. V gave up 2 bases and J gave up 8 bases, with 18 bases separating them. For the CDR3, the DNA is TGTGCCAGCTCACCAAATTCAAATGTGAGAGGAGAAGCTTTCTTT. Protein product: CASSPNSNVRGEAFF.

This sequence joins TRBV29-1 and TRBJ1-4; D gene unclear. CDR1 SQVTM and CDR2 ANQGSEA come from the germline V gene. V lost 0 bases and J 4 bases, leaving 6 bases between the germline ends. The CDR3 is 13 residues long. The CDR3 DNA sequence: TGCAGCGTTGAAGACAGCCTTAATGAAAAACTGTTTTTT. Translated, it gives CSVEDSLNEKLFF.

This clonotype was detected many times. The V call is TRBV6-2 or TRBV6-3, the J call TRBJ1-1; D gene unclear. The V gene lost 5 bases and the J gene lost 0 bases, with 7 bases spanning the gap. This CDR3 spans 13 amino acids. Per the germline V gene, CDR1 is MNHEY and CDR2 is SVGEGT. CDR3 in DNA: TGTGCCAGCAGTAAATCAGTGAACACTGAAGCTTTCTTT. Protein product: CASSKSVNTEAFF.

This chain joins TRBV15 and TRBJ2-5; D is unresolved. The CDR3 runs 13 residues. From germline, CDR1 is LNHNV and CDR2 YYDKDF (reference sequence). With 0 bases removed from V and 4 bases from J, the gap between germline ends came to 6 bases. CDR3 loop: CATSRDPSETQYF. CDR3 in DNA: TGTGCCACCAGCAGAGATCCGTCAGAGACCCAGTACTTC. The full variable domain, its missing parts supplied by reference TRBV15 and TRBJ2-5, is DAMVIQNPRYQVTQFGKPVTLSCSQTLNHNVMYWYQQKSSQAPKLLFHYYDKDFNNEADTPDNFQSRRPNTSFCFLDIRSPGLGDTAMYLCATSRDPSETQYFGPGTRLLVL.

This clonotype was seen many times. The chain joins TRBV12-3 or TRBV12-4 to TRBJ2-7; D gene uncertain. V dropped 3 bases and J dropped 4 bases, with 10 bases sitting between them. The CDR3 covers 13 residues. The CDR3 region has the DNA TGTGCCAGCAGTTTTTCAGGAGAGTACGAGCAGTACTTC. It encodes CASSFSGEYEQYF.

The chain combines TRBV7-8 with TRBJ2-4; TRBD1 matches at 7 bases. V trimming: 1 base; J trimming: 7 bases; junction bases outside the gene matches: 7. The CDR3 spans 15 residues. Germline V gene lookup returns CDR1 SGHVS and CDR2 FQNEAQ. The CDR3 reads CASSLGYRGGNIQYF. CDR3 DNA sequence: TGTGCCAGCAGCTTAGGGTACAGGGGTGGGAACATTCAGTACTTC.

The table lists this clonotype with many counts. The V and J genes are TRBV4-1 and TRBJ2-7; 9 nucleotides agree with TRBD2. Trimming cost V 6 bases and J 6 bases; bases outside gene matches: 9. Germline V gene data show CDR1 as MGHRA and CDR2 as YSYEKL. The length of the CDR3 is 14 residues. CDR3 amino acids: CASRELAGAAEQYV. The CDR3 DNA follows: TGCGCCAGCAGAGAATTAGCGGGGGCTGCCGAGCAGTACGTC.

This clonotype has a count of ten or more. The V and J genes are TRBV4-1 and TRBJ1-5; no firm D call. V was cut by 6 bases and J by 1 base, with 16 bases left in between. CDR3 length: 16 residues. From germline, CDR1 is MGHRA and CDR2 YSYEKL. The CDR3 reads CASSPRQALSNQPQHF. CDR3 in DNA: TGCGCCAGCAGTCCTCGTCAGGCGTTAAGCAATCAGCCCCAGCATTTT.

Ten or more counts support this clonotype. The genes are TRBV5-1 and TRBJ2-7; D is ambiguous. CDR1 SGHRS and CDR2 YFSETQ come from the germline V gene. The CDR3 runs 13 residues. Deletions cut 0 bases from V and 5 bases from J, with 9 bases between. This CDR3 is CASSLEGSDEQYF. The CDR3 DNA sequence: TGCGCCAGCAGCTTGGAGGGTTCGGACGAGCAGTACTTC.

This clonotype was detected many times. The gene calls are TRBV4-3 and TRBJ2-3, with D perhaps TRBD2 (5 bases). In germline, CDR1 is LGHNA, CDR2 YSLEER. The V gene lost 0 bases and the J gene lost 2 bases, with 9 bases spanning the gap. The CDR3 is 15 amino acids. The CDR3 loop reads CASSQDGLFTDTQYF. In nucleotides, the CDR3 is TGCGCCAGCAGCCAAGATGGACTCTTCACAGATACGCAGTATTTT.

The V and J genes are TRBV18 and TRBJ2-7; TRBD2 aligns across 9 bases. Germline loops: CDR1 KGHSH, CDR2 LQKENI. The CDR3 has 12 residues. CDR3 in amino acids: CASSPPLGLAIV. CDR3 nucleotide sequence: TGTGCCAGCTCACCACCGTTGGGACTAGCAATCGTC.

This clonotype was found many times. The rearrangement links TRBV7-6 to TRBJ1-4, with no clear D. The CDR3 covers 11 residues. Germline V gene lookup returns CDR1 SGHVS and CDR2 FNYEAQ. V was cut by 5 bases and J by 2 bases, with 0 bases left in between. The DNA for the CDR3 is TGTGCCAGCAGCACTAATGAAAAACTGTTTTTT. Translation gives CASSTNEKLFF.

The table lists this clonotype with many counts. The chain uses TRBV12-3 or TRBV12-4 and TRBJ2-5, with TRBD1 matching 7 bases. V lost 5 bases, J lost 0 bases, and 3 bases stayed unmatched. The CDR3 contains 14 residues. CDR3 DNA: TGTGCCAGCAGTCGGGACAGCCACCAAGAGACCCAGTACTTC. This codes for CASSRDSHQETQYF.

The chain employs TRBV5-6 and TRBJ2-3; 15 bases fit TRBD2. The V gene end was trimmed by 4 bases and the J gene end by 4 bases; junction bases not matched to a gene: 7. The germline CDR1 and CDR2 sequences are SGHDT and YYEEEE. The CDR3 has 17 residues. This CDR3 reads CASSRTSGGAGADTQYF. The CDR3 DNA sequence: TGTGCCAGCAGCCGGACTAGCGGGGGGGCCGGGGCAGATACGCAGTATTTT.